This T cell receptor (beta chain) was sequenced during a study of technical replicates of blood from several donors. The ends lost 6 bases at V and 13 bases at J; junction bases unmatched: 11. The CDR3 is 14 amino acids. Per the germline V gene, CDR1 is MNHEY and CDR2 is SVGAGI. Produced via immunoSEQ multiplex PCR; TCRdb's table is partial and in-frame only. The top ten hold around 0.2% of the sample, which has about 70,000 clones, less than 99% seen once. This clonotype was sampled from a human donor in good health. The sample taken for sequencing was T cells isolated from PBMCs. J is TRBJ2-1 and V is TRBV6-5, with 11 bases fitting TRBD2. CDR3 sequence (DNA): TGTGCCAGCAGCAAAGCATTACTAGCGGGAGCTCAGTTCTTC. It encodes CASSKALLAGAQFF.